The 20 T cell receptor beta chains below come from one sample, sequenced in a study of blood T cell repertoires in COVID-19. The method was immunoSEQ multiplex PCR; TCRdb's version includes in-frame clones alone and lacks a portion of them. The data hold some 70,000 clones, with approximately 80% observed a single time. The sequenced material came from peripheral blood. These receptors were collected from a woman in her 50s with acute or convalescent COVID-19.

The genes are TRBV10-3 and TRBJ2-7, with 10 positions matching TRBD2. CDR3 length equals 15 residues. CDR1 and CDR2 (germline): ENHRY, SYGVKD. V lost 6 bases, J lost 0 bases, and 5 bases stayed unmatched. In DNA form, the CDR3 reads TGTGCCATCAGCCCGTCTAGCGGGGGCTCCTACGAGCAGTACTTC. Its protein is CAISPSSGGSYEQYF.

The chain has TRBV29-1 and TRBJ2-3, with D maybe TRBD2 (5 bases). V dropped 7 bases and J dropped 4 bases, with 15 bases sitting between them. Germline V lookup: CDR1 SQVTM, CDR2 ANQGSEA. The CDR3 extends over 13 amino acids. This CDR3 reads CSAEGLAADTQYF. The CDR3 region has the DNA TGCAGCGCCGAAGGTCTAGCAGCAGATACGCAGTATTTT.

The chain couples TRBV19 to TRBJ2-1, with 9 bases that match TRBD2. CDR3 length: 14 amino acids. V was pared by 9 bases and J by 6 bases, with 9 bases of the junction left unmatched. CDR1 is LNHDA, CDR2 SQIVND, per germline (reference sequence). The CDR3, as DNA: TGTGCCAGCTCGGGGGTAGCGGGGGCCAATGAGCAGTTCTTC. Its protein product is CASSGVAGANEQFF.

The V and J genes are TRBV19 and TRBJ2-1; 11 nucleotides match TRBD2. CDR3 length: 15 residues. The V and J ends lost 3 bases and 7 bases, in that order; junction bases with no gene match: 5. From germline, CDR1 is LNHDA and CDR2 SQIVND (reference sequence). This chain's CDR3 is CASSIRLAGSNEQFF. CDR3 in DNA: TGTGCCAGTAGTATTAGACTAGCGGGAAGTAATGAGCAGTTCTTC.

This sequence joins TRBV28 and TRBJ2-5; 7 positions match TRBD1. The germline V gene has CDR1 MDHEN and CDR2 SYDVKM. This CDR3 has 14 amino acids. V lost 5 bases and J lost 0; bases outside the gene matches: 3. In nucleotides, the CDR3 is TGTGCCAGCAGTCCCGGGACAGACCAAGAGACCCAGTACTTC. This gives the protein CASSPGTDQETQYF.

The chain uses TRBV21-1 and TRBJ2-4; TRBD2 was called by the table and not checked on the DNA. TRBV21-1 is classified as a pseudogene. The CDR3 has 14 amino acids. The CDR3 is CASSFAGDWNIQYF. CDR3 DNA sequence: TGTGCCAGCAGTTTCGCCGGGGACTGGAACATTCAGTACTTC.

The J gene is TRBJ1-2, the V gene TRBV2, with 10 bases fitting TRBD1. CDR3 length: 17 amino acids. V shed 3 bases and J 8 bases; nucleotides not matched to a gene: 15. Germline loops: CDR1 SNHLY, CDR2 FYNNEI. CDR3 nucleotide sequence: TGTGCCAGCAGTGAGTCACAGGGACAGGGGAGTCTCGGAGGCTACACCTTC. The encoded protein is CASSESQGQGSLGGYTF.

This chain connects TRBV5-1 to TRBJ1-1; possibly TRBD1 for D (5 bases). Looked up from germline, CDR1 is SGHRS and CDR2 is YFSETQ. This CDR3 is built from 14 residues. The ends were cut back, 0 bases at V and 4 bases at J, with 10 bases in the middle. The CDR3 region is CASSLGETVTEAFF. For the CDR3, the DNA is TGCGCCAGCAGCTTGGGAGAGACAGTCACTGAAGCTTTCTTT.

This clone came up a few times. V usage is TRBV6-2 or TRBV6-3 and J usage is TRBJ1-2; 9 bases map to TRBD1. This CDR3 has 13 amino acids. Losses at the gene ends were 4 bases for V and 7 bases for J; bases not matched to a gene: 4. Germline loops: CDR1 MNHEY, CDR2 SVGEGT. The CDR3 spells CASSWGQGVGYTF. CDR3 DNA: TGTGCCAGCAGTTGGGGACAGGGTGTTGGCTACACCTTC.

The CDR3 DNA reads TGTGCCTGGCCCGGACAGGGAAACACCGGGGAGCTGTTTTTT. It codes for CAWPGQGNTGELFF. This chain joins TRBV30 and TRBJ2-2, with 8 bases that match TRBD1. The trim removed 5 bases at V and 2 bases at J, leaving 4 bases unmatched. The germline V gene has CDR1 GTSNPN and CDR2 SVGIG (reference sequence). The CDR3 is 14 amino acids.

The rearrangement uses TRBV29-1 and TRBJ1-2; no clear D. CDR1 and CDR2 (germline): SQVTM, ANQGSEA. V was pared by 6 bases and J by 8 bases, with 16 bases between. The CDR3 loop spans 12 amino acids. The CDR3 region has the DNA TGCAGCGTCGACCGTACCCCGGGGGGCTACACCTTC. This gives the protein CSVDRTPGGYTF.

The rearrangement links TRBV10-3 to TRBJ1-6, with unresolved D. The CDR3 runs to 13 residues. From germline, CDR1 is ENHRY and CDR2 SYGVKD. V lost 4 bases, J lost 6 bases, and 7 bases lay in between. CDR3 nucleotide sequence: TGTGCCATCAGTGGGCAGTTTAATTCACCCCTCCACTTT. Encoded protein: CAISGQFNSPLHF.

The CDR3 reads CASSVQGAANEKLFF. The CDR3 region has the DNA TGTGCCAGTAGTGTACAGGGGGCGGCTAATGAAAAACTGTTTTTT. The chain carries TRBV19 and TRBJ1-4; 9 bases agree with TRBD1. The V gene end was trimmed by 5 bases and the J gene end by 3 bases; junction bases not matched to a gene: 4. The CDR3 totals 15 residues. In germline, CDR1 is LNHDA, CDR2 SQIVND (reference sequence). The variable domain in full, completed from reference TRBV19 and TRBJ1-4, reads DGGITQSPKYLFRKEGQNVTLSCEQNLNHDAMYWYRQDPGQGLRLIYYSQIVNDFQKGDIAEGYSVSREKKESFPLTVTSAQKNPTAFYLCASSVQGAANEKLFFGSGTQLSVL.

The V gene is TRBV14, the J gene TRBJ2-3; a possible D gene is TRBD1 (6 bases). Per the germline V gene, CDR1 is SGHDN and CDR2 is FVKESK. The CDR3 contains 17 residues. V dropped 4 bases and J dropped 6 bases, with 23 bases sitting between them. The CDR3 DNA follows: TGTGCCAGCAGCCTTTCCCTTAACGCCAAGGGGGAGGATACGCAGTATTTT. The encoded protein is CASSLSLNAKGEDTQYF.

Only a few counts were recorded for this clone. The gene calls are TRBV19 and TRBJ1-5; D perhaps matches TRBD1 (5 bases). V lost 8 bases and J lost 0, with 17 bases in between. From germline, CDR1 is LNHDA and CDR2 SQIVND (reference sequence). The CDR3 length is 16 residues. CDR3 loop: CASFPGGDNSNQPQHF. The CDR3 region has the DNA TGTGCCAGTTTTCCGGGGGGGGATAATAGCAATCAGCCCCAGCATTTT.

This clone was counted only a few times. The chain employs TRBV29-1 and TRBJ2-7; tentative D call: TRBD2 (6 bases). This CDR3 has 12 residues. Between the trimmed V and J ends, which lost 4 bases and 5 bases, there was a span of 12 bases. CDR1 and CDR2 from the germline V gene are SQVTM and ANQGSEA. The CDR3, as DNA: TGCAGCGTTGCTGATCGGGAGAACGAGCAGTACTTC. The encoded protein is CSVADRENEQYF.

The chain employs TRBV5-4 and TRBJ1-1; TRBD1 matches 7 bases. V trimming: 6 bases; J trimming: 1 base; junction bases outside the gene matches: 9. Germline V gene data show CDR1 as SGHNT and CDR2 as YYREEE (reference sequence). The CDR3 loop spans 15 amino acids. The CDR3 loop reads CASNLPGTANTEAFF. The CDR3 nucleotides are TGTGCCAGCAACCTTCCCGGGACAGCGAACACTGAAGCTTTCTTT.

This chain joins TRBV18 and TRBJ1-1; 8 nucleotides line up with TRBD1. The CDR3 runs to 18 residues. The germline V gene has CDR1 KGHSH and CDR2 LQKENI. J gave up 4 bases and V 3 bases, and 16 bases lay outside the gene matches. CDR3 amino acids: CASSPPGRGRRGGTEAFF. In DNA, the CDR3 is TGTGCCAGCTCACCCCCAGGCAGGGGGCGGCGTGGGGGCACTGAAGCTTTCTTT.

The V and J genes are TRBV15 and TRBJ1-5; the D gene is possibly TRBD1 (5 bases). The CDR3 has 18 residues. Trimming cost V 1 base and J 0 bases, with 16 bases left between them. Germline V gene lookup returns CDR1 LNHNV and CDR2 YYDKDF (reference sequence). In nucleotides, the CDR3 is TGTGCCACCAGCAGAGTCGGCAGGGCTCATTATAGCAATCAGCCCCAGCATTTT. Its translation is CATSRVGRAHYSNQPQHF.

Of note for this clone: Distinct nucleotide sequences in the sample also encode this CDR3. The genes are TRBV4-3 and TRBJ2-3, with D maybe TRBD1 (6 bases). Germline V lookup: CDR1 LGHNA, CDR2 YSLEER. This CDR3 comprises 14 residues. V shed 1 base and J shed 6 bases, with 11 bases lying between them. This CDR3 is CASSQGTGSDTQYF. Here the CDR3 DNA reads TGCGCCAGCAGCCAAGGAACAGGGTCTGATACGCAGTATTTT.